Shown below are 28 T cell receptor beta chains from a single sample sequenced in a study of T cells expressing NK-cell markers. TCRdb re-analyzed the 5' RACE reads; it lists each CDR3 protein once, without DNA. Its table lists some 16,000 distinct CDR3 sequences. The specimen was blood T cells: a sorted CD56 or NKG2C T cell subset, CD4+ or CD8+ T cells, or bulk PBMC T cells (not recorded which). These receptors were taken from a man aged 18-69 years in good health.

The chain recombines TRBV30 with TRBJ2-4; TCRdb's D gene call, TRBD1, goes unchecked for lack of DNA. The V gene's germline CDR1 is GTSNPN and CDR2 SVGIG (reference sequence). There are 17 residues in the CDR3. This CDR3 is CAWSVDRTALAKNIQYF.

This chain uses TRBV20-1 with TRBJ2-5; lacking DNA, the TRBD2 call made by TCRdb goes unchecked. The CDR3 totals 16 residues. CDR1 is DFQATT, CDR2 SNEGSKA, per germline (reference sequence). CDR3 sequence: CSARGGLAGEGETQYF.

The V gene is TRBV5-4, the J gene TRBJ2-2; the TRBD2 assignment by TCRdb is unverifiable without DNA. Germline V gives CDR1 SGHNT, CDR2 YYREEE (reference sequence). The CDR3 sequence is 15 residues long. The CDR3 sequence: CASSLGGRAPGELFF.

J is TRBJ2-5 and V is TRBV7-2; TCRdb reports TRBD1, a call that lacks DNA to check it against. Germline CDR1 is SGHTA and CDR2 is FQGNSA. This CDR3 contains 16 residues. The CDR3 here is CASSLGLGALQETQYF. Filled out from reference TRBV7-2 and TRBJ2-5, the complete variable domain reads GAGVSQSPSNKVTEKGKDVELRCDPISGHTALYWYRQSLGQGLEFLIYFQGNSAPDKSGLPSDRFSAERTGGSVSTLTIQRTQQEDSAVYLCASSLGLGALQETQYFGPGTRLLVL.

The J gene is TRBJ2-7, the V gene TRBV20-1. This CDR3 has 12 amino acids. Germline CDR1 and CDR2: DFQATT and SNEGSKA (reference sequence). The chain's CDR3 is CSASSATYEQYF.

This rearrangement joins TRBV7-6 to TRBJ2-2; the TCRdb D gene call, TRBD1, has no DNA to confirm it. The germline gives CDR1 SGHVS, CDR2 FNYEAQ. There are 17 residues in the CDR3. CDR3 amino acids: CASSLTTPTVNTGELFF.

The chain's CDR3 is CASSRGQELAFF. This chain connects TRBV5-1 to TRBJ1-1; the D call from TCRdb, TRBD1, cannot be confirmed without DNA. The CDR3 covers 12 residues. Germline loops: CDR1 SGHRS, CDR2 YFSETQ.

This rearrangement joins TRBV20-1 to TRBJ2-1; TCRdb proposes TRBD2, but this gene call is untestable without DNA. Germline CDR1 reads DFQATT; CDR2 reads SNEGSKA (reference sequence). CDR3 length equals 14 residues. The CDR3 protein is CSARSTSGGDEQFF.

J is TRBJ2-1 and V is TRBV7-9; TCRdb reports TRBD1, a call that lacks DNA to check it against. This CDR3 has 16 residues. Germline V CDR1 and CDR2: SEHNR, FQNEAQ (reference sequence). CDR3 loop: CASSGAGEEPYGEQFF.

This chain connects TRBV12-3 or TRBV12-4 to TRBJ2-7. There are 14 residues in the CDR3. The CDR3 protein is CASSWVGGSYEQYF.

The V gene is TRBV12-3 or TRBV12-4, the J gene TRBJ2-1; the TRBD2 assignment by TCRdb is unverifiable without DNA. This CDR3 spans 14 amino acids. The chain's CDR3 is CASSTSGIYNEQFF.

This chain's CDR3 is CSASLLAGALYF. The chain employs TRBV20-1 and TRBJ2-7; the D call from TCRdb, TRBD2, cannot be confirmed without DNA. The CDR3 spans 12 residues. In germline, CDR1 is DFQATT, CDR2 SNEGSKA (reference sequence).

The chain is built from TRBV7-2 and TRBJ2-7. Germline V gene sequence: CDR1 SGHTA, CDR2 FQGNSA. The CDR3 runs 13 residues. The CDR3 is CASSLALQYEQYF.

The chain couples TRBV5-5 to TRBJ2-7; with no DNA, the TCRdb D assignment of TRBD2 cannot be verified. The CDR3 loop spans 14 amino acids. Germline-derived CDR1 and CDR2 are SGHKS and YYEKEE (reference sequence). The CDR3 spells CASSLSSGAYEQYF.

The chain links TRBV12-3 or TRBV12-4 to TRBJ1-5; TCRdb proposes TRBD1, but this gene call is untestable without DNA. The CDR3 runs 14 residues. The CDR3 region is CASRNPGPNQPQHF.

CDR3 amino acids: CASSPRPRGSVNEQYF. The V call is TRBV5-1, the J call TRBJ2-7; the D call from TCRdb, TRBD1, cannot be confirmed without DNA. CDR1 and CDR2 from the germline V gene are SGHRS and YFSETQ. The CDR3 covers 16 residues.

The CDR3 loop is CASSPTGTNGAFF. The chain has TRBV3-1 and TRBJ1-1; TCRdb's assignment of TRBD1 cannot be checked, as there is no DNA. The V gene's germline CDR1 is LGHDT and CDR2 YNNKEL (reference sequence). This CDR3 spans 13 amino acids.

V and J are TRBV5-6 and TRBJ1-5. The CDR3 is 15 amino acids. Germline V gene data show CDR1 as SGHDT and CDR2 as YYEEEE. CDR3 protein: CASSLGWGGGQPQHF.

The chain employs TRBV6-2 or TRBV6-3 and TRBJ1-4; TCRdb calls TRBD1, which cannot be checked without DNA. The CDR3 loop spans 14 amino acids. Per germline, CDR1 MNHEY and CDR2 SVGEGT. The CDR3 sequence: CASRSRGDGEKLFF.

The chain uses TRBV28 and TRBJ2-5; the TCRdb call, TRBD1, lacks DNA for checking. CDR3 length equals 16 residues. Germline assignment: CDR1 MDHEN and CDR2 SYDVKM. CDR3 loop: CASSLYEGGTQETQYF.

The J gene is TRBJ2-7, the V gene TRBV21-1; TCRdb calls TRBD1, which cannot be checked without DNA. TRBV21-1 is given as a pseudogene. The CDR3 sequence is 14 residues long. The CDR3 loop reads CASSIDRGPYEQYF.

The V and J genes are TRBV28 and TRBJ2-4; TCRdb lists TRBD1, though no DNA is available to test this call. This CDR3 region has 16 residues. The V gene's germline CDR1 is MDHEN and CDR2 SYDVKM. The CDR3 region is CASSLLGVDDKNIQYF.

The CDR3 loop reads CATQNRNNEQFF. V and J are TRBV12-3 or TRBV12-4 and TRBJ2-1. This CDR3 spans 12 amino acids.

The chain joins TRBV30 to TRBJ2-7. From germline, CDR1 is GTSNPN and CDR2 SVGIG (reference sequence). The CDR3 runs 11 residues. CDR3 in amino acids: CAWSRSYEQYF.

V and J are TRBV5-1 and TRBJ1-3. The CDR3 sequence is 15 residues long. Per the germline V gene, CDR1 is SGHRS and CDR2 is YFSETQ. CDR3 residues: CASSFLAGSGNTIYF.

The chain uses TRBV20-1 and TRBJ2-7; the TCRdb call, TRBD2, lacks DNA for checking. The length of the CDR3 is 13 residues. Germline V gives CDR1 DFQATT, CDR2 SNEGSKA (reference sequence). CDR3 in amino acids: CSGVGTSGYEQYF.

The chain carries TRBV20-1 and TRBJ2-5; TCRdb proposes TRBD1, but this gene call is untestable without DNA. Germline V CDR1 and CDR2: DFQATT, SNEGSKA (reference sequence). The CDR3 sequence is 15 residues long. The CDR3 loop is CSAQPRTGAQETQYF.

This chain links TRBV29-1 with TRBJ2-5. CDR3 length: 12 residues. Germline CDR1 is SQVTM and CDR2 is ANQGSEA. The CDR3 loop is CSVEGWVETQYF.